This note documents a single TCR beta chain sequence. No antigen is known for it. TCRbeta CDR3 was sequenced at survey depth with template counts. Assay: immunoSEQ multiplex PCR; the TCRdb copy retains only in-frame clones and omits some. The repertoire holds approximately 30,000 clones, with about 85% as singletons. This sample was included in a study of tissue T cells after allogeneic stem cell transplantation. As for the study in general: Enrolled prospectively were adult allogeneic hematopoietic cell transplant recipients whose graft-versus-host disease was steroid-refractory. Graft-versus-host disease patients received grafts, several unmodified and three CD34-selected to deplete T cells. The study, taken as a whole, reports: The patient cohort was small and clinically heterogeneous, with limited sampling depth.

With 2 bases clipped from V and 5 bases from J, the junction kept 4 bases outside the gene matches. CDR1 MNHNS and CDR2 SASEGT come from the germline V gene. The CDR3 is 15 residues long. This sequence was found in a woman between 18 and 49 years old who later had graft-versus-host disease after an allogeneic stem cell transplant. The chain links TRBV6-1 to TRBJ2-3; TRBD2 aligns across 10 bases. The input for sequencing was blood, taken before transplantation. DNA for the CDR3: TGTGCCAGCAGTGAACTAGCGGGAGATAAAGATACGCAGTATTTT. It is translated as CASSELAGDKDTQYF.